This T cell receptor (beta chain) came from a study of blood T cell repertoires in COVID-19. The wider study: From T cells, B-cell-depleted T cells, or PBMCs came the material, which was cDNA or gDNA.

Using immunoSEQ multiplex PCR, the repertoire was profiled, and TCRdb retains in-frame clones only, with some absent. The data show around 130,000 clones, 75% to 80% seen once. The TCR originated in a human donor in a cohort sampled during active COVID-19. Sequenced sample: peripheral blood.

The CDR3 DNA follows: TGTGCCAGCAAGACTAGCGGGGTTTACGAGCAGTACTTC. Its translation is CASKTSGVYEQYF. The V gene is TRBV6-5, the J gene TRBJ2-7; 11 nucleotides match TRBD2. The CDR3 length is 13 residues. CDR1 MNHEY and CDR2 SVGAGI come from the germline V gene. V trimming: 7 bases; J trimming: 4 bases; junction bases outside the gene matches: 3.